These 25 T cell receptor beta chains came from one sample sequenced in a study of blood T cells in healthy people across ages. Through a sample-barcoded 5' primer and a J-beta primer mix, a second PCR was run for about 6 to 11 cycles. TCRdb used MiXCR to reprocess the 5' RACE reads, holding one entry per CDR3 protein. The sample gives some 1.5 million distinct CDR3 sequences, roughly 28% of which show up once; about 8% is in the top ten. What was sequenced was blood. These receptors were collected from a woman younger than 45 in good health.

The chain uses TRBV5-1 and TRBJ2-3, with 8 positions matching TRBD1. Germline V lookup: CDR1 SGHRS, CDR2 YFSETQ. The length of the CDR3 is 15 residues. V gave up 6 bases and J gave up 0 bases; unmatched junction bases: 6. CDR3 nucleotides: TGCGCCAGCACAGCGACAGGGGCGAGCACAGATACGCAGTATTTT. Its translation: CASTATGASTDTQYF.

Ten or more counts support this clonotype. The rearrangement uses TRBV3-1 and TRBJ2-7, with 7 bases identical to TRBD1. The CDR3 runs 13 residues. With V trimmed by 6 bases and J by 0 bases, 2 bases remained unmatched. Germline CDR1 and CDR2: LGHDT and YNNKEL (reference sequence). The CDR3 coding sequence is TGTGCCAGCAGGGCAGGGGGCTCCTACGAGCAGTACTTC. Translating gives CASRAGGSYEQYF.

There are a few counts of this clonotype. The chain employs TRBV12-5 and TRBJ2-7, with a possible D match to TRBD1 (5 bases). The CDR3 runs to 14 residues. CDR1 and CDR2 (germline): LGHNT, FRNRAP. V lost 4 bases to trimming and J lost 2 bases, with 12 bases between them. The CDR3 DNA follows: TGTGCTAGTGGTTCGCTGACAGTAACCTACGAGCAGTACTTC. It is translated as CASGSLTVTYEQYF.

The CDR3 DNA reads TGTGCCAGCAGCATCCCGGCGGGAGCCAAAAACATTCAGTACTTC. This encodes CASSIPAGAKNIQYF. The J gene is TRBJ2-4, the V gene TRBV2; the D gene is possibly TRBD2 (5 bases). Per the germline V gene, CDR1 is SNHLY and CDR2 is FYNNEI. V was cut by 6 bases and J by 0 bases, with 12 bases left in between. The CDR3 length is 15 residues.

This clonotype occurred many times. J is TRBJ2-1 and V is TRBV6-2 or TRBV6-3; D gene unclear. Germline V gene lookup returns CDR1 MNHEY and CDR2 SVGEGT. This CDR3 has 15 amino acids. V was shortened by 10 bases and J by 6 bases, with 22 bases between the two germline ends. Written as DNA, the CDR3 is TGTGCCACACTCCTTCGGCCCTCATGGGCCAATGAGCAGTTCTTC. This sequence encodes CATLLRPSWANEQFF.

This clonotype was picked up many times. V and J are TRBV4-2 and TRBJ2-7, with D tentatively TRBD2 (6 bases). Germline loops: CDR1 LGHNA, CDR2 YNFKEQ. Deletions cut 0 bases from V and 0 bases from J, with 12 bases between. This CDR3 has 16 amino acids. CDR3 in DNA: TGTGCCAGCAGCCAAGAAGGTGGAGGGAGCTCCTACGAGCAGTACTTC. Its protein is CASSQEGGGSSYEQYF.

Concerning this clonotype: This clone may be a read error of a much larger clone one base away. The genes are TRBV10-3 and TRBJ2-2, with 8 bases that match TRBD2. Germline V lookup: CDR1 ENHRY, CDR2 SYGVKD. The CDR3 is made up of 13 amino acids. CDR3 in amino acids: CPISGTSSGELFF. CDR3 in DNA: TGTCCCATCAGTGGGACTAGTTCCGGGGAGCTGTTTTTT.

The chain joins TRBV6-2 or TRBV6-3 to TRBJ2-5; 9 bases match TRBD2. Germline CDR1 and CDR2: MNHEY and SVGEGT. V lost 2 bases to trimming and J lost 10 bases; unmatched junction nucleotides: 5. This CDR3 contains 13 residues. This CDR3 is CASSYGTSSVQYF. The DNA of the CDR3 is TGTGCCAGCAGTTACGGGACTAGCTCTGTCCAGTACTTC.

The CDR3 here is CASSFKGQAITDTQYF. CDR3 nucleotide sequence: TGTGCCAGCAGTTTTAAGGGACAGGCGATCACAGATACGCAGTATTTT. This rearrangement joins TRBV6-5 to TRBJ2-3; 8 positions agree with TRBD1. The CDR3 is 16 amino acids. Germline CDR1 and CDR2: MNHEY and SVGAGI. V trimming: 4 bases; J trimming: 2 bases; junction bases outside the gene matches: 8.

There are a few counts of this clonotype. For the CDR3, the DNA is TGTGCCAGCAGCCCGGGGTCGGCGGGAGATACGCAGTATTTT. Protein sequence: CASSPGSAGDTQYF. The J gene is TRBJ2-3, the V gene TRBV7-9, with D perhaps TRBD2 (5 bases). The CDR3 consists of 14 residues. Germline V gene lookup returns CDR1 SEHNR and CDR2 FQNEAQ (reference sequence). V lost 5 bases and J lost 5, with 14 bases in between.

This clonotype has just a few counts. The chain has TRBV5-1 and TRBJ2-7; D is perhaps TRBD2 (5 bases). With 4 bases removed from V and 9 bases from J, the gap between germline ends came to 17 bases. Germline V gives CDR1 SGHRS, CDR2 YFSETQ. The CDR3 runs to 13 residues. The DNA for the CDR3 is TGCGCCAGCAGCCTTGAAGGATCCGAGGGGCAGTACTTC. This codes for CASSLEGSEGQYF.

This clonotype was counted only a few times. The rearrangement uses TRBV7-2 and TRBJ2-5; TRBD2 aligns across 8 bases. V dropped 4 bases and J dropped 12; count of bases not matched to a gene: 16. Germline CDR1 and CDR2: SGHTA and FQGNSA. The CDR3 contains 15 residues. The CDR3 region has the DNA TGTGCCAGCAGCTCCGCAAAAGCGGGGGCGAGGATGAAGTACTTC. Translating it yields CASSSAKAGARMKYF.

This clonotype appeared a few times. This chain connects TRBV21-1 to TRBJ2-1; TRBD2 is the table's D call, not checked against the DNA. TRBV21-1 constitutes a pseudogene. CDR3 length equals 16 residues. CDR3 amino acids: CASSKRFLAGVDEQFF. The CDR3, as DNA: TGTGCCAGCAGCAAAAGGTTCCTAGCGGGAGTCGATGAGCAGTTCTTC.

The sample holds a few counts of this clonotype. This chain connects TRBV7-9 to TRBJ2-5, with D perhaps TRBD2 (6 bases). Trimming cost V 2 bases and J 2 bases, with 27 bases left between them. Germline V gives CDR1 SEHNR, CDR2 FQNEAQ (reference sequence). CDR3 length: 20 residues. CDR3 protein: CASSLTSYPPRGNPQETQYF. CDR3 DNA sequence: TGTGCCAGCAGCTTAACGAGCTACCCGCCTCGGGGGAACCCTCAAGAGACCCAGTACTTC.

The chain carries TRBV6-5 and TRBJ2-2; TRBD2 aligns across 12 bases. CDR1 and CDR2 (germline): MNHEY, SVGAGI. With V trimmed by 7 bases and J by 6 bases, 6 bases remained unmatched. There are 15 residues in the CDR3. CDR3: CASTLAGGLAGELFF. DNA for the CDR3: TGTGCCAGCACTCTAGCGGGGGGGCTAGCCGGGGAGCTGTTTTTT.

Only a few counts were recorded for this clonotype. The chain carries TRBV18 and TRBJ2-5; D possibly matches TRBD1 or TRBD2 (7 bases each). CDR1 and CDR2 (germline): KGHSH, LQKENI. Trimming stripped 1 base from V and 3 bases from J, with 18 bases between. This CDR3 has 17 residues. DNA of the CDR3: TGTGCCAGCTCACCACAGGGACAGCCGGGGGGAAAAGAGACCCAGTACTTC. As protein: CASSPQGQPGGKETQYF.

This clonotype was seen a handful of times. The chain employs TRBV6-2 or TRBV6-3 and TRBJ2-1; D uncertain. V lost 2 bases and J 5 bases, leaving 10 bases between the germline ends. The CDR3 is 14 residues long. CDR1 is MNHEY and CDR2 is SVGEGT in the germline V gene. CDR3 sequence (DNA): TGTGCCAGCAGTTACACCGGTCCGGACAATGAGCAGTTCTTC. Translating it yields CASSYTGPDNEQFF.

The rearrangement uses TRBV28 and TRBJ2-6; 8 positions agree with TRBD1. The J segment lost 3 bases and the V segment lost 8 bases, leaving 9 bases of the junction unmatched. The CDR3 totals 16 residues. Germline lookup yields CDR1 MDHEN and CDR2 SYDVKM. CDR3 DNA: TGTGCCAGCCGCGGACAGGGTCTATTTGGGGCCAACGTCCTGACTTTC. Translated, it gives CASRGQGLFGANVLTF.

Worth noting for this clonotype: Possible read error: a much larger clone is one base away. This sequence joins TRBV29-1 and TRBJ2-3; 10 bases align to TRBD2. Germline-derived CDR1 and CDR2 are SQVTM and ANQGSEA. The junction had 15 bases not matched to a gene; V was cut back by 7 bases and J by 2 bases. The CDR3 is 17 residues long. CDR3 protein: CSALPLGLAGVTDTQYF. Here the CDR3 DNA reads TGCAGCGCTCTCCCCCTTGGGCTAGCGGGGGTCACAGATACGCAGTATTTT.

This clonotype showed up just a few times. The V call is TRBV7-2, the J call TRBJ1-2; perhaps TRBD1 as D (6 bases). Germline V gene lookup returns CDR1 SGHTA and CDR2 FQGNSA. This CDR3 region has 14 residues. The ends were cut back, 2 bases at V and 5 bases at J, with 12 bases in the middle. CDR3 region: CASSLWEGGYGYTF. Written as DNA, the CDR3 is TGTGCCAGCAGCTTATGGGAAGGGGGATATGGCTACACCTTC.

In this sample, this clonotype turned up many times. The chain is built from TRBV7-2 and TRBJ2-5, with D possibly called TRBD1 or TRBD2 (5 bases each). The CDR3 consists of 15 residues. Trimming removed 2 bases from V and 0 bases from J, with 10 bases in between. CDR1 and CDR2 (germline): SGHTA, FQGNSA. Written as DNA, the CDR3 is TGTGCCAGCAGCTTATGGGGGAGTGACCAAGAGACCCAGTACTTC. Protein sequence: CASSLWGSDQETQYF.

The chain links TRBV5-8 to TRBJ2-1; D call uncertain. The CDR3 is made up of 9 amino acids. The V gene's germline CDR1 is SGHTS and CDR2 YDEGEE. Trimming pared 3 bases from V and 8 bases from J, leaving 0 bases between. The CDR3 reads CASSYEQFF. For the CDR3, the DNA is TGTGCCAGCAGCTATGAGCAGTTCTTC. Full variable domain (remainder filled in from reference TRBV5-8 and TRBJ2-1): EAGVTQSPTHLIKTRGQQATLRCSPISGHTSVYWYQQALGLGLQFLLWYDEGEERNRGNFPPRFSGRQFPNYSSELNVNALELEDSALYLCASSYEQFFGPGTRLTVL.

This clonotype was observed many times. The chain joins TRBV7-2 to TRBJ1-1; 7 bases map to TRBD1. The CDR3 consists of 14 residues. Germline CDR1 is SGHTA and CDR2 is FQGNSA. The junction had 8 bases not matched to a gene; V was cut back by 6 bases and J by 4 bases. The CDR3 protein is CASSLTGVGTEAFF. CDR3 nucleotides: TGTGCCAGCAGTCTTACAGGGGTTGGCACTGAAGCTTTCTTT.

The table lists this clonotype with many counts. This sequence joins TRBV6-5 and TRBJ2-3; D not certain. The CDR3 loop spans 13 amino acids. V lost 8 bases to trimming and J lost 0 bases, with 9 bases between them. Germline CDR1 is MNHEY and CDR2 is SVGAGI. CDR3 bases: TGTGCCAGCGCCTACAGAAGCACAGATACGCAGTATTTT. This translates into CASAYRSTDTQYF.

This clonotype came up a few times. The chain carries TRBV24-1 and TRBJ2-1; 7 bases fit TRBD2. The V gene's germline CDR1 is KGHDR and CDR2 SFDVKD. The CDR3 is made up of 17 amino acids. J gave up 6 bases and V 4 bases, and 14 bases lay outside the gene matches. The CDR3 protein is CATSDPAAREGFNEQFF. CDR3 in DNA: TGTGCCACCAGTGACCCCGCCGCCAGGGAGGGGTTCAATGAGCAGTTCTTC.